The following is a T cell receptor (beta chain) sequence with its context. Its target is not known. These data originate in a study of T cell responses to AZD1222 COVID-19 vaccine. Using immunoSEQ multiplex PCR, the repertoire was profiled, and TCRdb retains in-frame clones only, with some absent. The sample records some 120,000 clones, 70% to 85% being singletons. Study-wide results and caveats: Sampled repertoires all dated from after the peak T cell response. Spike-specific TCR breadth and depth grew following two AZD1222 doses. Females outnumbered males among donors, who were mostly white British; clonal diversity was possibly underestimated. The span of vaccine-associated CD4 TCRs extended across spike, with dominance at 160-218 and 743-854.

CDR1 and CDR2 (germline): MNHEY, SMNVEV (reference sequence). The CDR3 is 14 amino acids. Trimming cost V 0 bases and J 3 bases, with 6 bases left between them. The chain is built from TRBV27 and TRBJ1-5; D is unresolved. Specimen: peripheral blood, collected on day 0 of AZD1222 vaccination. This clonotype was obtained from an adult in good health. CDR3 sequence: CASSLSVYNQPQHF. DNA of the CDR3: TGTGCCAGCAGTTTATCCGTATACAATCAGCCCCAGCATTTT.